This TCR beta chain was captured in a study of blood T cell repertoires in COVID-19. The CDR3 has 15 residues. Germline CDR1 and CDR2: SGHRS and YFSETQ. Trimming cost V 2 bases and J 0 bases; bases outside gene matches: 3. Cohorts were determined from participant-reported clinical history. Produced via immunoSEQ multiplex PCR; TCRdb's table is partial and in-frame only. The sample comprises about 310,000 clones, about nine tenths of which are singletons, and around 4.8% rests with the top ten. This clone was seen only once. The sequencing sample was made of PBMCs or T cells enriched from blood (not recorded which). The chain joins TRBV5-1 to TRBJ2-3, with 7 bases lining up with TRBD2. The receptor comes from a man aged 55 to 70 who had recovered from COVID-19. The CDR3 coding sequence is TGCGCCAGCAGCTTCCCAGCGGGGAGCACAGATACGCAGTATTTT. Amino acids: CASSFPAGSTDTQYF.